Each of the 25 T cell receptor beta chains below was sequenced from the same sample in a study of T cells in Graves' hyperthyroidism and ophthalmopathy. The investigators amplified TCR beta CDR3 regions from RNA transcripts. The HTBI primer set drove a first-round RT-PCR of the TCR CDR3. TCRdb re-called the multiplex PCR reads with MiXCR, one entry per CDR3 protein. The sample records hundreds of thousands of distinct CDR3 sequences, around 38% being singletons. The sequenced sample consisted of blood. These receptors were obtained from a man aged 18-30 years with Graves' hyperthyroidism.

This sequence joins TRBV29-1 and TRBJ1-1, with a possible D match to TRBD1 (5 bases). CDR3 length equals 12 residues. V was trimmed by 5 bases and J by 6 bases, leaving 13 bases between them. Per the germline V gene, CDR1 is SQVTM and CDR2 is ANQGSEA. The CDR3 reads CSVPGGGSEAFF. CDR3 DNA sequence: TGCAGCGTTCCGGGGGGAGGCTCTGAAGCTTTCTTT.

This clonotype was found a few times. V is TRBV5-6 and J is TRBJ1-2, with D maybe TRBD1 (5 bases). Germline V gene lookup returns CDR1 SGHDT and CDR2 YYEEEE. V shed 0 bases and J shed 10 bases, with 13 bases lying between them. The CDR3 covers 13 residues. CDR3 nucleotides: TGTGCCAGCAGCTTGGAGGGCAGGGACGTCTACACCTTC. This translates into CASSLEGRDVYTF.

The rearrangement links TRBV6-5 to TRBJ2-7; D unclear. Germline V gene sequence: CDR1 MNHEY, CDR2 SVGAGI. This CDR3 is built from 13 residues. The V gene lost 0 bases and the J gene lost 6 bases, with 9 bases spanning the gap. CDR3 residues: CASSYSSKGEQYF. For the CDR3, the DNA is TGTGCCAGCAGTTACTCAAGCAAGGGCGAGCAGTACTTC.

V usage is TRBV20-1 and J usage is TRBJ2-5; 10 nucleotides match TRBD2. CDR1 is DFQATT and CDR2 is SNEGSKA in the germline V gene (reference sequence). The CDR3 is 15 residues long. Unmatched junction bases numbered 3, after V lost 0 bases and J lost 2 bases. CDR3 in DNA: TGCAGTGCTAGAGAAGCGGGAGGGCGTCAAGAGACCCAGTACTTC. This codes for CSAREAGGRQETQYF.

Ten or more counts support this clonotype. The V call is TRBV7-2, the J call TRBJ1-1; D call uncertain. Trimming stripped 2 bases from V and 4 bases from J, with 11 bases between. CDR3 size: 14 residues. CDR1 is SGHTA and CDR2 is FQGNSA in the germline V gene. CDR3 nucleotide sequence: TGTGCCAGCAGCTTAAGTCGACGGGGCACTGAAGCTTTCTTT. Protein product: CASSLSRRGTEAFF.

The V gene is TRBV20-1, the J gene TRBJ1-4; tentatively, D is TRBD1 (5 bases). The CDR3 is 16 residues long. Trimming left V 1 base short and J 3 bases short, with 15 bases between. Germline CDR1 and CDR2: DFQATT and SNEGSKA (reference sequence). The CDR3 DNA sequence: TGCAGTGCTAGAGGATTTGGGGCCGCGGCTAATGAAAAACTGTTTTTT. Amino acid sequence: CSARGFGAAANEKLFF.

CDR3 loop: CASSPLTGGGGNTIYF. Here the CDR3 DNA reads TGTGCCAGCAGCCCGCTCACAGGGGGCGGTGGAAACACCATATATTTT. The V and J genes are TRBV7-2 and TRBJ1-3; 9 bases align to TRBD1. The length of the CDR3 is 16 residues. V lost 5 bases, J lost 3 bases, and 8 bases stayed unmatched. The germline V gene has CDR1 SGHTA and CDR2 FQGNSA.

This clonotype showed up just a few times. The chain carries TRBV27 and TRBJ2-5, with 9 bases fitting TRBD1. Per the germline V gene, CDR1 is MNHEY and CDR2 is SMNVEV (reference sequence). The CDR3 is made up of 14 amino acids. V was clipped by 5 bases and J by 4 bases; unmatched bases: 5. The DNA of the CDR3 is TGTGCCAGCAGTCCATACAGGGGGCCAGAGACCCAGTACTTC. Encoded protein: CASSPYRGPETQYF.

In this sample, this clonotype turned up a few times. The rearrangement uses TRBV11-1 and TRBJ1-2; D is undetermined. The CDR3 extends over 13 amino acids. The V end lost 0 bases, the J end lost 7 bases, and 9 bases lay between the germline ends. Germline V CDR1 and CDR2: SGHAT, FQDESV (reference sequence). The CDR3 bases are TGTGCCAGCAGCTTAGCTGGGTCGGCTGGCTACACCTTC. Its translation is CASSLAGSAGYTF.

The rearrangement joins TRBV19 to TRBJ1-1; D is undetermined. The V end was cut by 5 bases, the J end by 5 bases, with 15 bases between. Per the germline V gene, CDR1 is LNHDA and CDR2 is SQIVND (reference sequence). This CDR3 comprises 14 residues. CDR3 nucleotide sequence: TGTGCCAGTAGTCAAAAACTGGGGAAAACTGAAGCTTTCTTT. It codes for CASSQKLGKTEAFF.

J is TRBJ1-5 and V is TRBV29-1, with 7 bases fitting TRBD1. Losses at the gene ends were 4 bases for V and 9 bases for J; bases not matched to a gene: 9. CDR1 is SQVTM and CDR2 is ANQGSEA in the germline V gene. The CDR3 spans 13 residues. As DNA, the CDR3 is TGCAGCGTTGCCGGGACAGAGGGAGCGCCCCAGCATTTT. Translated, it gives CSVAGTEGAPQHF.

This clonotype was seen many times. The chain combines TRBV29-1 with TRBJ2-7; 10 bases match TRBD1. CDR1 is SQVTM, CDR2 ANQGSEA, per germline. Trimming took 6 bases from V and 5 from J; bases not matched to a gene: 10. The CDR3 contains 14 residues. Written as DNA, the CDR3 is TGCAGCGTCCCGGGACAGGGGTCTTTTGACGAGCAGTACTTC. This encodes CSVPGQGSFDEQYF.

The sample holds a few counts of this clonotype. The CDR3 nucleotides are TGTGCCAGCAGGTTCGGACACCTACTCACTGAAGCTTTCTTT. It specifies CASRFGHLLTEAFF. The rearrangement uses TRBV27 and TRBJ1-1; the D gene is possibly TRBD1 (5 bases). The CDR3 has 14 residues. V was trimmed by 6 bases and J by 4 bases, leaving 15 bases between them. From germline, CDR1 is MNHEY and CDR2 SMNVEV (reference sequence).

This clonotype was counted ten times or more. CDR3 loop: CASDKGGEETQYF. The DNA of the CDR3 is TGTGCCAGCGACAAGGGGGGCGAAGAGACCCAGTACTTC. The V call is TRBV7-9, the J call TRBJ2-5, with D perhaps given as TRBD1 or TRBD2 (6 bases each). The CDR3 consists of 13 residues. V lost 8 bases and J lost 3, with 13 bases in between. The V gene's germline CDR1 is SEHNR and CDR2 FQNEAQ (reference sequence).

This clonotype occurred a few times. This rearrangement joins TRBV29-1 to TRBJ1-1; D possibly corresponds to TRBD1 (5 bases). This CDR3 is built from 13 residues. Trimming took off 7 bases at V and 1 base at J, with 13 bases between the two ends. The germline CDR1 and CDR2 sequences are SQVTM and ANQGSEA. CDR3 sequence reads: CSAAGGGNTEAFF. CDR3 sequence (DNA): TGCAGCGCCGCGGGGGGGGGGAACACTGAAGCTTTCTTT.

The chain links TRBV11-1 to TRBJ2-7, with D perhaps TRBD1 or TRBD2 (6 bases each). The CDR3 sequence is 15 residues long. Per germline, CDR1 SGHAT and CDR2 FQDESV (reference sequence). V was trimmed by 7 bases and J by 0 bases, leaving 16 bases between them. The CDR3 loop reads CASIFGGGSSYEQYF. The CDR3 DNA reads as TGTGCCAGCATATTCGGGGGCGGCAGCTCCTACGAGCAGTACTTC.

The CDR3 DNA sequence: TGTGCCAGCAGCTTGGACGGGGATATCTACGAGCAGTACTTC. Amino acid sequence: CASSLDGDIYEQYF. The chain has TRBV5-4 and TRBJ2-7, with a possible D match to TRBD2 (5 bases). V was cut by 0 bases and J by 3 bases, with 10 bases left in between. CDR1 is SGHNT, CDR2 YYREEE, per germline (reference sequence). The CDR3 sequence is 14 residues long.

This clonotype was observed a few times. The chain combines TRBV5-4 with TRBJ2-2; TRBD2 is a possible D gene (6 bases). V was trimmed by 7 bases and J by 0 bases, leaving 13 bases between them. The V gene's germline CDR1 is SGHNT and CDR2 YYREEE (reference sequence). The CDR3 has 15 residues. CDR3 nucleotides: TGTGCCAGCCTGGGGGGACTGACGAACACCGGGGAGCTGTTTTTT. This sequence encodes CASLGGLTNTGELFF.

V is TRBV11-1 and J is TRBJ2-3; 9 bases fit TRBD2. CDR3 length equals 15 residues. The V and J ends lost 1 base and 2 bases, in that order; junction bases with no gene match: 1. Germline V gene sequence: CDR1 SGHAT, CDR2 FQDESV (reference sequence). In DNA, the CDR3 is TGTGCCAGCAGCTTAGGACTAGCGGCCACAGATACGCAGTATTTT. Encoded protein: CASSLGLAATDTQYF.

The chain recombines TRBV6-5 with TRBJ1-1; weak D call: TRBD1 (6 bases). V lost 2 bases, J lost 7 bases, and 14 bases lay in between. Germline CDR1 and CDR2: MNHEY and SVGAGI. The CDR3 spans 14 residues. As DNA, the CDR3 is TGTGCCAGCAGTTACGCGGTGACAGGAGATGAAGCTTTCTTT. Its translation: CASSYAVTGDEAFF.

This clonotype turned up a few times. The V gene is TRBV7-2, the J gene TRBJ2-5; D is possibly TRBD1 or TRBD2 (7 bases each). CDR1 and CDR2 from the germline V gene are SGHTA and FQGNSA. Trimming took 5 bases from V and 5 from J, leaving 15 bases between them. This CDR3 spans 14 amino acids. This chain's CDR3 is CASSPGGGVETQYF. CDR3 DNA: TGTGCCAGCAGCCCAGGGGGAGGGGTGGAGACCCAGTACTTC.

This clonotype was picked up many times. The J gene is TRBJ1-3, the V gene TRBV7-6, with no clear D. The CDR3 has 14 residues. Per germline, CDR1 SGHVS and CDR2 FNYEAQ. Between the trimmed V and J ends, which lost 0 bases and 4 bases, there was a span of 7 bases. The CDR3 protein is CASSLAPVGNTIYF. CDR3 DNA: TGTGCCAGCAGCTTAGCACCGGTCGGAAACACCATATATTTT.

This clonotype was seen ten or more times. As DNA, the CDR3 is TGTGCCAGCAGTATGCGGGCCCGGGGGACCCAGTACTTC. Translation: CASSMRARGTQYF. The V call is TRBV25-1, the J call TRBJ2-5, with a weak D call TRBD2 (5 bases). Trimming cost V 5 bases and J 7 bases, with 14 bases left between them. Germline assignment: CDR1 MGHDK and CDR2 SYGVNS. This CDR3 has 13 amino acids.

This chain connects TRBV12-3 or TRBV12-4 to TRBJ2-2; TRBD1 agrees at 11 bases. The CDR3 covers 20 residues. The V segment lost 5 bases and the J segment 5 bases; nucleotides outside the gene matches: 19. The CDR3 sequence: CASSEMGQGDGPSSTGELFF. The DNA of the CDR3 is TGTGCCAGCAGTGAAATGGGACAGGGGGATGGCCCGTCATCGACCGGGGAGCTGTTTTTT.

This clonotype has a count of ten or more. The J gene is TRBJ1-4, the V gene TRBV15; no definite D call. The length of the CDR3 is 14 residues. Germline V lookup: CDR1 LNHNV, CDR2 YYDKDF (reference sequence). Trimming cost V 6 bases and J 10 bases, with 18 bases left between them. The CDR3 loop reads CATRGDRGRGKLFF. The CDR3 DNA sequence: TGTGCCACCAGGGGCGATCGAGGTCGGGGAAAACTGTTTTTT.